The next 13 T cell receptor beta chains were all read from a single sample in a study of shared clonotypes between healthy human individuals (TCRdb year 2020). The method behind the library was the immunoSEQ multiplex PCR assay. The table was pulled from immuneACCESS by TCRdb, which kept in-frame rearrangements only. Such tables lose some clones; where checked, under half of the loss comes from unresolved V genes, and the rest has no known cause. The sample table records approximately 180,000 clones; 85% to 95% of these occur just once. Jointly, the top ten make up 0.067% of the sample. The specimen was naive CD4+ T cells sorted from blood. The sample's cell subset or site label, decoded: CD45RA+ positively selected. These receptors came from a woman aged 25 to 39 in good health.

J is TRBJ1-1 and V is TRBV28; D call uncertain. Per germline, CDR1 MDHEN and CDR2 SYDVKM. V lost 5 bases and J 0 bases, leaving 10 bases between the germline ends. CDR3 size: 14 residues. The CDR3 DNA reads as TGTGCCAGCAGTCCCAGGTACCTGAACACTGAAGCTTTCTTT. Protein product: CASSPRYLNTEAFF. The complete variable domain, with remaining parts taken from reference TRBV28 and TRBJ1-1, reads DVKVTQSSRYLVKRTGEKVFLECVQDMDHENMFWYRQDPGLGLRLIYFSYDVKMKEKGDIPEGYSVSREKKERFSLILESASTNQTSMYLCASSPRYLNTEAFFGQGTRLTVV.

The chain combines TRBV6-4 with TRBJ2-5; D is unresolved. Matching the DNA end better, TRBJ2-7 makes the J call doubtful. Germline CDR1 is MRHNA and CDR2 is SNTAGT. The CDR3 has 12 residues. The CDR3: CASSRDCYEQYF. CDR3 nucleotide sequence: TGTGCCAGCAGCCGCGATTGTTACGAGCAGTACTTC.

The chain combines TRBV28 with TRBJ2-5, with D unresolved. The DNA end favors TRBJ2-7, so the J call may be wrong. Germline V lookup: CDR1 MDHEN, CDR2 SYDVKM. The CDR3 contains 14 residues. The chain's CDR3 is CASTGGMQYYEQYF. The CDR3 region has the DNA TGTGCCAGCACCGGCGGTATGCAGTACTACGAGCAGTACTTC.

The chain is built from TRBV6-6 and TRBJ1-1; 7 bases line up with TRBD1. Germline CDR1 is MNHNY and CDR2 is SVGAGI (reference sequence). Trimming cost V 2 bases and J 1 base; bases outside gene matches: 4. The CDR3 sequence is 15 residues long. In DNA, the CDR3 is TGTGCCAGCAGTTACGGAAACAGGGGGAACACTGAAGCTTTCTTT. Translating it yields CASSYGNRGNTEAFF.

The V and J genes are TRBV2 and TRBJ2-7; 12 bases map to TRBD2. Germline V CDR1 and CDR2: SNHLY, FYNNEI. CDR3 length equals 15 residues. The ends lost 6 bases at V and 6 bases at J; junction bases unmatched: 9. The CDR3 region has the DNA TGTGCCAGCAGCCGACTAGCGGGAGAATACGGCGAGCAGTACTTC. It codes for CASSRLAGEYGEQYF.

This clone was counted only a few times. The rearrangement uses TRBV27 and TRBJ1-4; D call uncertain. The V gene lost 5 bases and the J gene lost 6 bases, with 7 bases spanning the gap. This CDR3 is 12 amino acids long. CDR1 and CDR2 (germline): MNHEY, SMNVEV (reference sequence). CDR3 loop: CASSTIYEKLFF. For the CDR3, the DNA is TGTGCCAGCAGTACGATTTATGAAAAACTGTTTTTT.

The V call is TRBV4-1, the J call TRBJ2-7; D might be TRBD2 (5 bases). From germline, CDR1 is MGHRA and CDR2 YSYEKL. V lost 4 bases, J lost 5 bases, and 18 bases lay in between. The CDR3 totals 15 residues. Here the CDR3 DNA reads TGCGCCAGCAGCCCGTCAACGAGGGAGTTCGACGAGCAGTACTTC. Protein product: CASSPSTREFDEQYF.

The V gene is TRBV7-9, the J gene TRBJ2-7; D possibly corresponds to TRBD1 (6 bases). The CDR3 runs to 13 residues. CDR1 is SEHNR, CDR2 FQNEAQ, per germline (reference sequence). V was cut by 5 bases and J by 1 base, with 9 bases left in between. The DNA of the CDR3 is TGTGCCAGCAGCCCTGGACAGTCCTACGAGCAGTACTTC. This translates into CASSPGQSYEQYF. The full variable domain, rest sourced from reference TRBV7-9 and TRBJ2-7, is DTGVSQNPRHKITKRGQNVTFRCDPISEHNRLYWYRQTLGQGPEFLTYFQNEAQLEKSRLLSDRFSAERPKGSFSTLEIQRTEQGDSAMYLCASSPGQSYEQYFGPGTRLTVT.

The chain employs TRBV6-1 and TRBJ2-7; 8 nucleotides agree with TRBD1. This CDR3 comprises 15 residues. V dropped 4 bases and J dropped 3; count of bases not matched to a gene: 8. Germline values: CDR1 MNHNS, CDR2 SASEGT. The CDR3 is CASSGPNRGVYEQYF. The CDR3 DNA is TGTGCCAGCAGTGGGCCCAACAGGGGGGTCTACGAGCAGTACTTC.

The V call is TRBV18, the J call TRBJ2-1; 12 bases fit TRBD2. Germline V gene lookup returns CDR1 KGHSH and CDR2 LQKENI. With 3 bases clipped from V and 6 bases from J, the junction kept 6 bases outside the gene matches. CDR3 length: 16 amino acids. The CDR3 DNA sequence: TGTGCCAGCTCACCGATGACTAGCGGGAGTGTCAATGAGCAGTTCTTC. Its translation: CASSPMTSGSVNEQFF.

The rearrangement links TRBV2 to TRBJ1-5; D uncertain. V lost 8 bases to trimming and J lost 3 bases, with 5 bases between them. CDR1 is SNHLY and CDR2 is FYNNEI in the germline V gene. The CDR3 totals 11 residues. In nucleotides, the CDR3 is TGTGCCAGCGGGGACAATCAGCCCCAGCATTTT. Its translation is CASGDNQPQHF.

This rearrangement joins TRBV7-2 to TRBJ2-5, with TRBD1 matching over 10 bases. The J call may be mistaken, given a closer DNA end match to TRBJ2-7. There are 14 residues in the CDR3. Per germline, CDR1 SGHTA and CDR2 FQGNSA. The CDR3, as DNA: TGTGCCAGCAGGTCGGGACAGGGGATGTACGAGCAGTACTTC. Protein: CASRSGQGMYEQYF.

The rearrangement joins TRBV18 to TRBJ1-2; D is perhaps TRBD1 (5 bases). Per germline, CDR1 KGHSH and CDR2 LQKENI. The CDR3 contains 12 residues. Between the trimmed V and J ends, which lost 0 bases and 8 bases, there was a span of 7 bases. DNA of the CDR3: TGTGCCAGCTCACCACCGGGGCACGGCTACACCTTC. It specifies CASSPPGHGYTF.